This T cell receptor beta chain was sequenced in a study of PD-1 blockade in classical Hodgkin lymphoma. This clone appeared a few times. Its antigen remains unidentified. The repertoire was sequenced with immunoSEQ multiplex PCR; TCRdb's copy has only in-frame clones and lacks some. In the table there are 75,000 to 100,000 clones, roughly 80% of which are singletons. With no exception, relapse followed autologous stem cell transplantation in all patients, and brentuximab vedotin exposure varied. Germline loops: CDR1 GTSNPN, CDR2 SVGIG (reference sequence). This CDR3 has 14 residues. The V and J ends lost 0 bases and 9 bases, in that order; junction bases with no gene match: 7. Points from the study as a whole: The drivers behind the repertoire differences, possibly disease activity or prior therapy, remain undefined. Baseline TCR diversity was reportedly lower in newly diagnosed patients than healthy donors.

The TCR was taken from a human donor with classical Hodgkin lymphoma. This chain links TRBV30 with TRBJ2-2; 7 bases agree with TRBD1. This material consisted of peripheral blood mononuclear cells (PBMCs), taken before the second cycle of nivolumab. The CDR3 DNA follows: TGTGCCTGGAGTGTATGGCAGGGGGTCCGGGAGCTGTTTTTT. This sequence encodes CAWSVWQGVRELFF.